These 12 T cell receptor beta chains came from one sample sequenced in a study of T cell responses to AZD1222 COVID-19 vaccine. Using immunoSEQ multiplex PCR, the repertoire was profiled, and TCRdb retains in-frame clones only, with some absent. The profile shows 64,000 or so clones, roughly 89% of them singletons. This specimen was peripheral blood, taken on day 0 of AZD1222 vaccination. Source of these receptors: an adult in good health.

The chain links TRBV4-2 to TRBJ2-5; TRBD1 might be the D (6 bases). The ends were cut back, 0 bases at V and 4 bases at J, with 33 bases in the middle. This CDR3 spans 22 amino acids. Germline V lookup: CDR1 LGHNA, CDR2 YNFKEQ. The CDR3 DNA is TGTGCCAGCAGCCAAGATAGGTCGTGGGGAACAGGGAAAAGGGTCGAGTTAGAGACCCAGTACTTC. Amino acids: CASSQDRSWGTGKRVELETQYF.

CDR3: CASSTNFRGRNQPQHF. CDR3 DNA: TGCGCCAGCAGCACCAACTTCCGGGGGCGCAATCAGCCCCAGCATTTT. The chain uses TRBV5-1 and TRBJ1-5; D perhaps matches TRBD1 (6 bases). Germline V gives CDR1 SGHRS, CDR2 YFSETQ. This CDR3 has 16 residues. V lost 4 bases, J lost 2 bases, and 16 bases lay in between.

CDR3 nucleotides: TGTGCCAGCAGCGGGATTACCGGTGATACGCAGTATTTT. This encodes CASSGITGDTQYF. The chain couples TRBV9 to TRBJ2-3; no reliable D call. The CDR3 is 13 amino acids. The germline gives CDR1 SGDLS, CDR2 YYNGEE. Between the trimmed V and J ends, which lost 3 bases and 6 bases, there was a span of 11 bases.

J is TRBJ1-3 and V is TRBV4-1, with a tentative D call TRBD1 (5 bases). Per the germline V gene, CDR1 is MGHRA and CDR2 is YSYEKL. This CDR3 spans 13 amino acids. V was clipped by 6 bases and J by 9 bases, with 15 bases between them. CDR3 sequence (DNA): TGCGCCAGCAGTCCGGGACCGGTGGGCACCATATATTTT. Translating gives CASSPGPVGTIYF.

This chain connects TRBV6-4 to TRBJ1-1; no clear D gene. Germline V gene data show CDR1 as MRHNA and CDR2 as SNTAGT. The germline V and J ends were trimmed by 2 bases and 1 base, with 5 bases remaining between them. The CDR3 is made up of 13 amino acids. In DNA, the CDR3 is TGTGCCAGCAGTGACCGGCCGAACACTGAAGCTTTCTTT. It is translated as CASSDRPNTEAFF.

The CDR3 loop is CASSDWDSGANVLTF. The CDR3 nucleotides read TGTGCCAGCAGTGACTGGGACTCTGGGGCCAACGTCCTGACTTTC. The chain links TRBV6-4 to TRBJ2-6; D gene ambiguous. The germline V gene has CDR1 MRHNA and CDR2 SNTAGT. V was pared by 1 base and J by 0 bases, with 4 bases between. The CDR3 has 15 residues.

J is TRBJ1-3 and V is TRBV2; 7 bases align to TRBD1. Germline CDR1 and CDR2: SNHLY and FYNNEI. Germline trimming cut 4 bases from V and 1 base from J; bases unmatched to any gene: 10. The CDR3 has 17 amino acids. As DNA, the CDR3 is TGTGCCAGCAGTGTCAGGGGGACAGCAGGATCTGGAAACACCATATATTTT. The encoded protein is CASSVRGTAGSGNTIYF.

The chain is built from TRBV9 and TRBJ2-5; the D gene is possibly TRBD2 (5 bases). The CDR3 loop spans 14 amino acids. V was cut by 3 bases and J by 5 bases, with 14 bases left in between. Germline V gives CDR1 SGDLS, CDR2 YYNGEE. CDR3 DNA sequence: TGTGCCAGCAGCGGGAGGACTCTGGAGGAGACCCAGTACTTC. Protein: CASSGRTLEETQYF.

The V call is TRBV27, the J call TRBJ1-5, with 7 bases aligning to TRBD1. V lost 6 bases to trimming and J lost 6 bases; unmatched junction nucleotides: 8. This CDR3 is built from 14 residues. Germline-derived CDR1 and CDR2 are MNHEY and SMNVEV (reference sequence). In DNA, the CDR3 is TGTGCCAGCAGCCGACAGGGAGGGGGTCAGCCCCAGCATTTT. Translated: CASSRQGGGQPQHF.

The rearrangement links TRBV27 to TRBJ2-5; TRBD1 matches 9 bases. The V segment lost 8 bases and the J segment 3 bases; nucleotides outside the gene matches: 16. This CDR3 is built from 17 residues. CDR1 and CDR2 from the germline V gene are MNHEY and SMNVEV (reference sequence). In DNA form, the CDR3 reads TGTGCCAGCTACGACCACAGGGGGCGCAAGGTGGAAGAGACCCAGTACTTC. Its translation: CASYDHRGRKVEETQYF.

This chain uses TRBV5-1 with TRBJ2-7, with 7 nucleotides matching TRBD1. Germline V gene sequence: CDR1 SGHRS, CDR2 YFSETQ. The J segment lost 1 base and the V segment lost 5 bases, leaving 9 bases of the junction unmatched. The CDR3 extends over 15 amino acids. CDR3 sequence (DNA): TGCGCCAGCAGGGGATCCGGGACAGTGTCCTACGAGCAGTACTTC. It codes for CASRGSGTVSYEQYF. The whole variable domain, filled in from reference TRBV5-1 and TRBJ2-7, reads KAGVTQTPRYLIKTRGQQVTLSCSPISGHRSVSWYQQTPGQGLQFLFEYFSETQRNKGNFPGRFSGRQFSNSRSEMNVSTLELGDSALYLCASRGSGTVSYEQYFGPGTRLTVT.

The CDR3 region has the DNA TGTGCCAGCAGCTTAGATCATCAGGGGAAGGCAGATACGCAGTATTTT. Protein sequence: CASSLDHQGKADTQYF. The chain has TRBV11-2 and TRBJ2-3, with D perhaps TRBD1 (6 bases). The germline gives CDR1 SGHAT, CDR2 FQNNGV. The V and J ends lost 0 bases and 4 bases respectively, with 14 bases between them. This CDR3 has 16 residues.